This paragraph reports one TCR beta chain. Its antigen is undetermined. This entry belongs to a study of cytomegalovirus exposure and HLA in healthy donors. General study findings and limits: According to a subsequent analysis, TCR clusters from the first cohort were inclined to appear together in the roughly 120 validation repertoires.

CDR1 is LNHDA, CDR2 SQIVND, per germline (reference sequence). This CDR3 comprises 14 residues. Trimming cost V 5 bases and J 7 bases, with 15 bases left between them. TCRdb's copy holds only in-frame clones and misses some; the assay was immunoSEQ multiplex PCR. Of roughly 95,000 clones in the sample, around 84% are singletons; the top ten hold approximately 22%. This chain links TRBV19 with TRBJ2-4; possibly TRBD1 for D (5 bases). Specimen: PBMCs. This TCR was recovered from a young man in good health and CMV-seropositive. The CDR3: CASSPRDLENIQYF. CDR3 nucleotide sequence: TGTGCCAGTAGTCCCAGGGATCTTGAGAACATTCAGTACTTC.